This T cell receptor (beta chain) was identified in a study of blood T cell repertoires in COVID-19. Study in general: Sites in the United States, Italy and Spain provided acute and convalescent COVID-19 samples.

TCRdb's table, derived via immunoSEQ multiplex PCR, lists solely in-frame clones and lacks some. The sample consists of 210,000 or so clones, about 84% of them appearing once. CDR1 KGHDR and CDR2 SFDVKD come from the germline V gene. V was clipped by 4 bases and J by 2 bases; unmatched bases: 7. This CDR3 region has 16 residues. Across 20 to 25 US areas, participants ranged in age from roughly 18 to 95 years. The sequence was collected from a man aged 25-40 years with acute COVID-19. The chain carries TRBV24-1 and TRBJ2-1, with 7 bases fitting TRBD2. What was sequenced was PBMCs or T cells enriched from blood (not recorded which). The CDR3 DNA reads TGTGCCACCAGTGACCCGGGGGGAATTACCTACAATGAGCAGTTCTTC. Protein product: CATSDPGGITYNEQFF.